The 11 T cell receptor beta chains below come from one sample, sequenced in a study of T cell changes during pregnancy in multiple sclerosis. This table comes from immunoSEQ multiplex PCR, and its TCRdb copy is limited to in-frame clones, with some not included. The data hold 40,000 to 45,000 clones, with roughly nine tenths observed a single time. The sequencing here drew on CD4+ T cells from peripheral blood mononuclear cells, taken in the first trimester of pregnancy. These receptors were collected from a female donor with multiple sclerosis, enrolled in a pregnancy study.

This clone has just one count. The chain links TRBV15 to TRBJ2-5; possible D gene TRBD2, 5 bases. CDR3 length: 16 residues. Germline values: CDR1 LNHNV, CDR2 YYDKDF (reference sequence). Trimming removed 3 bases from V and 1 base from J, with 15 bases in between. The CDR3 loop is CATSSGMSGLQETQYF. For the CDR3, the DNA is TGTGCCACCAGCAGCGGTATGAGCGGACTCCAAGAGACCCAGTACTTC.

This chain uses TRBV7-9 with TRBJ2-7; 11 bases map to TRBD1. Germline CDR1 is SEHNR and CDR2 is FQNEAQ (reference sequence). The CDR3 loop spans 14 amino acids. Unmatched junction bases numbered 6, after V lost 5 bases and J lost 6 bases. The CDR3 DNA sequence: TGTGCCAGCAGCCCATCAGGGACAGGGGGCGAGCAGTACTTC. This codes for CASSPSGTGGEQYF.

The CDR3 loop is CASSGDRAGNTIYF. CDR3 in DNA: TGTGCCAGCAGCGGAGACAGGGCTGGAAACACCATATATTTT. The gene calls are TRBV5-4 and TRBJ1-3; 7 nucleotides match TRBD1. The germline V gene encodes CDR1 SGHNT and CDR2 YYREEE (reference sequence). V was pared by 4 bases and J by 2 bases, with 3 bases of the junction left unmatched. The CDR3 spans 14 residues.

This clone showed up just once. The chain is built from TRBV28 and TRBJ1-1; 8 positions agree with TRBD1. With 2 bases clipped from V and 0 bases from J, the junction kept 11 bases outside the gene matches. The CDR3 runs 18 residues. Germline values: CDR1 MDHEN, CDR2 SYDVKM. The CDR3 nucleotides read TGTGCCAGCAGTTTAACGGGACAGGCTACGAAAATGAACACTGAAGCTTTCTTT. Amino acid sequence: CASSLTGQATKMNTEAFF.

V is TRBV27 and J is TRBJ2-7, with 8 bases lining up with TRBD2. This CDR3 contains 14 residues. The V segment lost 3 bases and the J segment 3 bases; nucleotides outside the gene matches: 4. Germline assignment: CDR1 MNHEY and CDR2 SMNVEV (reference sequence). CDR3 DNA: TGTGCCAGCAGTTTCAGCGGGAGTCTCTACGAGCAGTACTTC. Protein sequence: CASSFSGSLYEQYF.

The gene calls are TRBV7-9 and TRBJ2-7, with TRBD1 matching 10 bases. The CDR3 runs 18 residues. Per germline, CDR1 SEHNR and CDR2 FQNEAQ (reference sequence). The junction had 13 bases not matched to a gene; V was cut back by 1 base and J by 4 bases. The CDR3 coding sequence is TGTGCCAGCAGCTTAGTTTGGGGCCGGGACAGGGGCGCTTACGAGCAGTACTTC. Translation: CASSLVWGRDRGAYEQYF.

The chain has TRBV5-1 and TRBJ2-7; D ambiguous. Germline V gene sequence: CDR1 SGHRS, CDR2 YFSETQ. The germline V and J ends were trimmed by 0 bases and 2 bases, with 6 bases remaining between them. This CDR3 is built from 13 residues. CDR3 DNA sequence: TGCGCCAGCAGCTTGGACAGTCCCTACGAGCAGTACTTC. This translates into CASSLDSPYEQYF.

This clone was seen a few times. V and J are TRBV6-1 and TRBJ1-5, with D unresolved. Trimming removed 2 bases at V and 7 bases at J, with 12 bases between. This CDR3 is built from 14 residues. The germline CDR1 and CDR2 sequences are MNHNS and SASEGT. The CDR3 bases are TGTGCCAGCAGTGAATCGGGAGGCAGGCAGCCCCAGCATTTT. It specifies CASSESGGRQPQHF.

The chain employs TRBV4-1 and TRBJ2-2, with D perhaps matching TRBD2 (5 bases). Germline assignment: CDR1 MGHRA and CDR2 YSYEKL. The V end lost 0 bases, the J end lost 4 bases, and 12 bases lay between the germline ends. The CDR3 totals 16 residues. The CDR3 nucleotides read TGCGCCAGCAGCCAAGAGGGGAGTCAGGTCACCGGGGAGCTGTTTTTT. This encodes CASSQEGSQVTGELFF.

The chain couples TRBV5-5 to TRBJ1-1; 7 nucleotides agree with TRBD1. The V and J ends lost 1 base and 0 bases, in that order; junction bases with no gene match: 12. The CDR3 consists of 18 residues. Germline CDR1 reads SGHKS; CDR2 reads YYEKEE (reference sequence). In DNA, the CDR3 is TGTGCCAGCAGCTTGTACGCTGGGACGGGACAGTTGAACACTGAAGCTTTCTTT. Its protein product is CASSLYAGTGQLNTEAFF.

The V gene is TRBV5-4, the J gene TRBJ2-2; 14 bases align to TRBD2. Germline V gene lookup returns CDR1 SGHNT and CDR2 YYREEE (reference sequence). After removal of 4 bases from V and 0 bases from J, the junction contained 2 bases not matched to a gene. The CDR3 runs to 17 residues. The CDR3 DNA reads as TGTGCCAGCAGCCCGGGACTAGCGGGAGCGAACACCGGGGAGCTGTTTTTT. It translates to CASSPGLAGANTGELFF.